This T cell receptor (beta chain) derives from a study of T-cell reconstitution after alpha-beta-depleted transplantation in children. Study results and limitations: Reportedly, alpha-beta T cells present about two months post-transplant originated from several hundred expanded clones of graft origin. Among T cells one year after transplant, newly produced cells accounted for most counts and diversity.

Unique molecular identifiers were incorporated when the TCRbeta library was constructed. TCRdb recomputed calls from the PCR reads with MiXCR, one row per CDR3 protein. The profile shows around 490,000 distinct CDR3 sequences, roughly an eighth of them singletons. The ends lost 3 bases at V and 0 bases at J; junction bases unmatched: 7. The germline gives CDR1 SGHAT, CDR2 FQNNGV. The CDR3 is 17 residues long. With respect to this clonotype: Its specificity is unknown.

Material: PBMCs, mostly from graft donor cells, obtained 180 days after TCRalphabeta/CD19-depleted stem cell transplant. The sequence was collected from a female patient between 2 and 15 years old who had a stem cell transplant for aplastic anemia, so the T cells may come from the graft donor. The chain recombines TRBV11-2 with TRBJ2-7, with 11 positions matching TRBD2. The CDR3 coding sequence is TGTGCCAGCAGCTTGGGAAGAACTAGCGGGAGCTCCTACGAGCAGTACTTC. As protein: CASSLGRTSGSSYEQYF. Full variable domain (outside the CDR3, taken from reference TRBV11-2 and TRBJ2-7): EAGVAQSPRYKIIEKRQSVAFWCNPISGHATLYWYQQILGQGPKLLIQFQNNGVVDDSQLPKDRFSAERLKGVDSTLKIQPAKLEDSAVYLCASSLGRTSGSSYEQYFGPGTRLTVT.